Below, 10 T cell receptor beta chains from the same sample are listed, as sequenced in a study of regulatory T cells in long-lasting Graves disease. As to time point: persistent/refractory GD, antithyroid drugs over 5 years with positive TRAb. PBMC RNA served as the TCR library source. HTBI primers from iRepertoire and Arm-PCR of CDR3 regions yielded the TCR beta libraries. TCRdb called the multiplex PCR reads again in MiXCR, with one record for every CDR3 protein. The table shows a few hundred thousand distinct CDR3 sequences, with about a quarter occurring only once. The sample was peripheral blood mononuclear cells (PBMCs), taken when the disease was refractory, from a patient treated with antithyroid drugs. Receptors were obtained from a female donor with Graves disease.

The V and J genes are TRBV19 and TRBJ2-7; 7 nucleotides agree with TRBD1. Germline V gene lookup returns CDR1 LNHDA and CDR2 SQIVND (reference sequence). This CDR3 region has 15 residues. The trim removed 3 bases at V and 3 bases at J, leaving 8 bases unmatched. The CDR3 coding sequence is TGTGCCAGTAGTATGGGTACAGGGGCGGACTACGAGCAGTACTTC. Its translation: CASSMGTGADYEQYF. The entire variable domain, with the rest obtained from reference TRBV19 and TRBJ2-7, is as follows: DGGITQSPKYLFRKEGQNVTLSCEQNLNHDAMYWYRQDPGQGLRLIYYSQIVNDFQKGDIAEGYSVSREKKESFPLTVTSAQKNPTAFYLCASSMGTGADYEQYFGPGTRLTVT.

The V and J genes are TRBV20-1 and TRBJ2-7; TRBD2 agrees at 8 bases. The trim removed 6 bases at V and 3 bases at J, leaving 13 bases unmatched. The CDR3 has 15 amino acids. Per germline, CDR1 DFQATT and CDR2 SNEGSKA (reference sequence). The CDR3 region has the DNA TGCAGTGCCATCCCTCAGAGCGGGAGAAACTACGAGCAGTACTTC. This gives the protein CSAIPQSGRNYEQYF.

This clonotype has only one observation. This may arise from a read error, as a much more abundant clone is one base away. The rearrangement uses TRBV6-2 or TRBV6-3 and TRBJ2-7; D is perhaps TRBD1 or TRBD2 (5 bases each). Looked up from germline, CDR1 is MNHEY and CDR2 is SVGEGT. The CDR3 runs 15 residues. Trimming took 4 bases from V and 5 from J, leaving 18 bases between them. The CDR3 bases are TGTGCCAGCAGTTGCTCGGGGCTAGTTTCCCACGAGCAGTACTTC. Protein product: CASSCSGLVSHEQYF.

This clonotype was counted between two and nine times. V is TRBV29-1 and J is TRBJ2-7, with D possibly TRBD2 on 6 matching bases. V shed 0 bases and J shed 3 bases, with 6 bases lying between them. CDR1 is SQVTM and CDR2 is ANQGSEA in the germline V gene. The CDR3 has 12 residues. The CDR3 loop reads CSVEDGGYEQYF. DNA of the CDR3: TGCAGCGTTGAAGACGGGGGCTACGAGCAGTACTTC.

Points on this clonotype: One end of the junction is discordant with germline, which a read error may explain. The chain combines TRBV6-4 with TRBJ1-5; possible D gene TRBD1, 5 bases. Germline CDR1 MRHNA, CDR2 SNTAGT. The length of the CDR3 is 15 residues. CDR3 in amino acids: CASSYSTAGNQPQHF. The CDR3 DNA reads as TGTGCCAGCAGTTACTCGACTGCAGGGAATCAGCCCCAGCATTTT.

This clonotype was seen only a few times. J is TRBJ1-1 and V is TRBV20-1, with TRBD1 matching over 11 bases. V lost 3 bases to trimming and J lost 1 base; unmatched junction nucleotides: 4. The germline CDR1 and CDR2 sequences are DFQATT and SNEGSKA (reference sequence). The length of the CDR3 is 15 residues. CDR3 sequence reads: CSARGQGETNTEAFF. CDR3 nucleotide sequence: TGCAGTGCTAGGGGACAGGGGGAAACGAACACTGAAGCTTTCTTT.

Many counts were recorded for this clonotype. V usage is TRBV28 and J usage is TRBJ1-5, with D maybe TRBD1 (5 bases). Trimming took off 7 bases at V and 1 base at J, with 14 bases between the two ends. Germline V gene sequence: CDR1 MDHEN, CDR2 SYDVKM. The CDR3 loop spans 15 amino acids. DNA of the CDR3: TGTGCCAGCATCGGGGCCGCCCGGAGCAATCAGCCCCAGCATTTT. Encoded protein: CASIGAARSNQPQHF. Full variable domain (remainder filled in from reference TRBV28 and TRBJ1-5): DVKVTQSSRYLVKRTGEKVFLECVQDMDHENMFWYRQDPGLGLRLIYFSYDVKMKEKGDIPEGYSVSREKKERFSLILESASTNQTSMYLCASIGAARSNQPQHFGDGTRLSIL.

This clonotype came up a few times. The chain is built from TRBV12-5 and TRBJ1-1; 9 bases line up with TRBD1. Trimming cost V 2 bases and J 6 bases; bases outside gene matches: 7. CDR1 and CDR2 (germline): LGHNT, FRNRAP. The CDR3 totals 15 residues. The chain's CDR3 is CASGLTLGQGAEAFF. DNA for the CDR3: TGTGCTAGTGGTTTGACACTGGGACAGGGAGCTGAAGCTTTCTTT.

This clonotype was seen repeatedly, ten times or more. V gene TRBV28 combines with J gene TRBJ1-1; TRBD1 agrees at 7 bases. This CDR3 is 16 amino acids long. Losses at the gene ends were 5 bases for V and 0 bases for J; bases not matched to a gene: 9. Germline CDR1 reads MDHEN; CDR2 reads SYDVKM. The CDR3 region is CASSPDRLRLNTEAFF. In DNA, the CDR3 is TGTGCCAGCAGTCCGGACAGGCTAAGATTGAACACTGAAGCTTTCTTT.

This clonotype came up many times. The gene calls are TRBV28 and TRBJ1-1; maybe TRBD1 (5 bases). Germline V gene data show CDR1 as MDHEN and CDR2 as SYDVKM. V lost 5 bases to trimming and J lost 5 bases, with 15 bases between them. This CDR3 has 14 amino acids. CDR3: CASSRQLLFTEAFF. CDR3 sequence (DNA): TGTGCCAGCAGTCGACAGCTACTTTTTACTGAAGCTTTCTTT.